This TCR beta chain was sequenced during a study of PD-1 blockade in classical Hodgkin lymphoma. Unmatched junction bases numbered 4, after V lost 6 bases and J lost 4 bases. The CDR3 runs 14 residues. Per the germline V gene, CDR1 is MNHNY and CDR2 is SVGAGI (reference sequence). Autologous stem cell transplantation was followed by relapse in every patient, and brentuximab vedotin exposure varied. Only in-frame clones appear in the TCRdb table, and some are missing; sequencing was by immunoSEQ multiplex PCR. The data show tens of thousands of clones, under 90% seen once. The sequence came from a human donor with classical Hodgkin lymphoma. This chain connects TRBV6-6 to TRBJ1-5; 9 bases map to TRBD1. The source material was peripheral blood mononuclear cells (PBMCs), sampled at baseline. This CDR3 is CASSDGTGNQPQHF. CDR3 nucleotide sequence: TGTGCCAGCAGCGATGGGACAGGGAATCAGCCCCAGCATTTT.